The TCR beta chain described here comes from a study of T cell repertoires in cytomegalovirus infection. Whole-study context: The public TCR beta signatures pointed to both CMV infection and matching HLA type. General study points: Clonotype analysis showed dominance of the ex vivo response by HLA-C-restricted CMV-specific TCR beta clonotypes. Identification of carriers of CMV plus the relevant HLA was achieved through cumulative public TCR beta family frequency.

Details on this clonotype: The antigen is not known.

TCRdb re-called the reads through MiXCR, storing one row per CDR3 protein. The table lists some 700,000 distinct CDR3 sequences, 35% of them singletons. Germline V CDR1 and CDR2: MDHEN, SYDVKM. This CDR3 comprises 14 residues. V was clipped by 8 bases and J by 3 bases, with 16 bases between them. This chain links TRBV28 with TRBJ1-1; D gene unclear. The clonotype was recovered from a human donor in good health (CMV status not recorded). Some clones in this sample may be carry-over from other donors' samples. The sample was PBMCs. The CDR3 nucleotides are TGTGCCAGCGGATTCCTGGGCTCCTACACTGAAGCTTTCTTT. Translation: CASGFLGSYTEAFF.